The 27 T cell receptor beta chains below come from one sample, sequenced in a study of OX40 agonist ivuxolimab in advanced cancers. Receptor amplification or capture employed the immunoSEQ multiplex PCR assay. In TCRdb, the immuneACCESS table is reduced to in-frame sequences with V and J assigned. These tables do not hold every clone; where another copy was compared, an unresolved V gene accounts for under half, and the others remain unexplained. This sample comprises about 75,000 clones, roughly nine tenths of them detected only once. About 0.35% of the sample belongs to the ten largest clones. The sample was CD4+ or CD8+ T cells sorted from blood, taken in a trial of the OX40 agonist ivuxolimab. Source of these receptors: an adult with an advanced solid tumor such as melanoma, head and neck, liver or kidney cancer.

The chain is built from TRBV4-1 and TRBJ2-7; 7 bases align to TRBD2. The V segment lost 1 base and the J segment 3 bases; nucleotides outside the gene matches: 6. In germline, CDR1 is MGHRA, CDR2 YSYEKL. The CDR3 consists of 15 residues. The CDR3 spells CASSQGLADHYEQYF. In DNA form, the CDR3 reads TGCGCCAGCAGCCAAGGTCTAGCGGACCACTACGAGCAGTACTTC.

The chain links TRBV7-6 to TRBJ1-6, with unresolved D. This CDR3 is built from 14 residues. The germline V gene has CDR1 SGHVS and CDR2 FNYEAQ. Trimming left V 1 base short and J 8 bases short, with 9 bases between. CDR3 in amino acids: CASSLVIGYSPLHF. The CDR3 DNA is TGTGCCAGCAGCTTAGTTATCGGTTATTCACCCCTCCACTTT.

The rearrangement uses TRBV5-4 and TRBJ2-2, with TRBD1 identical over 7 bases. Trimming took 4 bases from V and 0 from J; bases not matched to a gene: 6. CDR3 length equals 16 residues. Germline-derived CDR1 and CDR2 are SGHNT and YYREEE (reference sequence). The CDR3 region is CASSRQGQANTGELFF. The CDR3 DNA sequence: TGTGCCAGCAGCCGACAAGGACAGGCGAACACCGGGGAGCTGTTTTTT.

The chain combines TRBV7-3 with TRBJ2-5, with 12 bases identical to TRBD1. This CDR3 contains 16 residues. From germline, CDR1 is SGHTA and CDR2 FQGTGA. J gave up 5 bases and V 5 bases, and 9 bases lay outside the gene matches. The CDR3 spells CASSAGTGGSRETQYF. CDR3 nucleotide sequence: TGTGCCAGCAGCGCCGGGACAGGGGGCAGCAGGGAGACCCAGTACTTC.

The chain carries TRBV6-5 and TRBJ2-1; D not certain. Germline V gives CDR1 MNHEY, CDR2 SVGAGI. CDR3 length equals 14 residues. Trimming took off 5 bases at V and 9 bases at J, with 17 bases between the two ends. The CDR3 DNA reads TGTGCCAGCAGTAGCCCCCTCTTGTTTAGTGAGCAGTTCTTC. It specifies CASSSPLLFSEQFF.

V usage is TRBV6-1 and J usage is TRBJ2-7, with D possibly TRBD2 on 5 matching bases. Germline V gives CDR1 MNHNS, CDR2 SASEGT. The V end lost 4 bases, the J end lost 5 bases, and 18 bases lay between the germline ends. The CDR3 extends over 15 amino acids. The chain's CDR3 is CASSVRWRPWDEQYF. The CDR3 region has the DNA TGTGCCAGCAGTGTACGTTGGAGGCCTTGGGACGAGCAGTACTTC.

This rearrangement joins TRBV28 to TRBJ2-7, with D unclear. The V gene lost 3 bases and the J gene lost 2 bases, with 2 bases spanning the gap. The CDR3 loop spans 11 amino acids. From germline, CDR1 is MDHEN and CDR2 SYDVKM. Written as DNA, the CDR3 is TGTGCCAGCAGTTTCCCCTACGAGCAGTACTTC. Residues: CASSFPYEQYF.

Only one count was recorded for this clone. This chain joins TRBV10-3 and TRBJ1-2; 8 bases match TRBD1. Germline lookup yields CDR1 ENHRY and CDR2 SYGVKD. V shed 2 bases, J shed 2 bases, and the junction held 1 base outside the gene matches. The CDR3 is 14 residues long. The CDR3 loop reads CAISERDRNYGYTF. The CDR3 DNA sequence: TGTGCCATCAGTGAGAGGGACAGGAACTATGGCTACACCTTC.

The chain has TRBV5-5 and TRBJ2-7, with D uncertain. The germline V gene encodes CDR1 SGHKS and CDR2 YYEKEE (reference sequence). The CDR3 runs 15 residues. V lost 0 bases and J lost 4, with 14 bases in between. Written as DNA, the CDR3 is TGTGCCAGCAGCTTGGACTCTACCCAAGATTACGAGCAGTACTTC. This gives the protein CASSLDSTQDYEQYF.

This chain uses TRBV30 with TRBJ2-7, with D perhaps assigned TRBD1 or TRBD2 (5 bases each). Trimming cost V 4 bases and J 5 bases, with 18 bases left between them. This CDR3 spans 14 amino acids. Germline CDR1 and CDR2: GTSNPN and SVGIG (reference sequence). DNA for the CDR3: TGTGCCTGGACCACCACCTCCGGGACCCACGAGCAGTACTTC. It specifies CAWTTTSGTHEQYF.

To note about this clone: Other DNA sequences in the same sample also yield this CDR3. The chain uses TRBV5-4 and TRBJ2-1; TRBD2 aligns across 12 bases. Germline assignment: CDR1 SGHNT and CDR2 YYREEE (reference sequence). V was pared by 0 bases and J by 5 bases, with 0 bases of the junction left unmatched. This CDR3 has 15 amino acids. DNA for the CDR3: TGTGCCAGCAGCTTGGGACTAGCGGGGGACAATGAGCAGTTCTTC. Translating gives CASSLGLAGDNEQFF.

A single count supports this clone. V gene TRBV5-1 combines with J gene TRBJ2-4; TRBD1 matches 8 bases. The CDR3 consists of 13 residues. Germline V CDR1 and CDR2: SGHRS, YFSETQ. The J segment lost 8 bases and the V segment lost 2 bases, leaving 3 bases of the junction unmatched. CDR3 nucleotide sequence: TGCGCCAGCAGCTTCGGGACAGGTGACATTCAGTACTTC. Its translation is CASSFGTGDIQYF. Full variable domain (outside the CDR3, taken from reference TRBV5-1 and TRBJ2-4): KAGVTQTPRYLIKTRGQQVTLSCSPISGHRSVSWYQQTPGQGLQFLFEYFSETQRNKGNFPGRFSGRQFSNSRSEMNVSTLELGDSALYLCASSFGTGDIQYFGAGTRLSVL.

The V call is TRBV28, the J call TRBJ2-1, with a tentative D call TRBD2 (6 bases). Per germline, CDR1 MDHEN and CDR2 SYDVKM. The CDR3 is 15 residues long. Trimming stripped 5 bases from V and 1 base from J, with 12 bases between. CDR3 nucleotide sequence: TGTGCCAGCAGTCGAACGGGGGTTTCCTACAATGAGCAGTTCTTC. The encoded protein is CASSRTGVSYNEQFF.

The chain has TRBV29-1 and TRBJ2-7; TRBD1 matches at 9 bases. The CDR3 loop spans 14 amino acids. CDR1 and CDR2 (germline): SQVTM, ANQGSEA. V lost 6 bases to trimming and J lost 0 bases; unmatched junction nucleotides: 6. This CDR3 reads CSVNGQGSSYEQYF. In DNA, the CDR3 is TGCAGCGTCAATGGACAGGGGAGCTCCTACGAGCAGTACTTC.

The rearrangement uses TRBV7-2 and TRBJ2-1, with 11 bases lining up with TRBD2. This CDR3 spans 16 amino acids. Losses at the gene ends were 5 bases for V and 4 bases for J; bases not matched to a gene: 7. The germline gives CDR1 SGHTA, CDR2 FQGNSA. Here the CDR3 DNA reads TGTGCCAGCAGCCCCACTAGCGGGAGAGGGTACAATGAGCAGTTCTTC. This sequence encodes CASSPTSGRGYNEQFF.

The CDR3 DNA reads TGCGCCAGCAGCTCGGGACAGTTCACAGATACGCAGTATTTT. Translated, it gives CASSSGQFTDTQYF. This rearrangement joins TRBV5-1 to TRBJ2-3; 7 bases fit TRBD1. Germline CDR1 SGHRS, CDR2 YFSETQ. The J segment lost 2 bases and the V segment lost 3 bases, leaving 3 bases of the junction unmatched. The CDR3 runs 14 residues.

The chain is built from TRBV7-9 and TRBJ2-5; 7 nucleotides match TRBD1. The germline CDR1 and CDR2 sequences are SEHNR and FQNEAQ (reference sequence). The CDR3 sequence is 13 residues long. Trimming cost V 5 bases and J 5 bases; bases outside gene matches: 5. DNA of the CDR3: TGTGCCAGCAGCCAAGGACAGGAGGAGACCCAGTACTTC. It specifies CASSQGQEETQYF. Full variable domain (missing parts from reference TRBV7-9 and TRBJ2-5): DTGVSQNPRHKITKRGQNVTFRCDPISEHNRLYWYRQTLGQGPEFLTYFQNEAQLEKSRLLSDRFSAERPKGSFSTLEIQRTEQGDSAMYLCASSQGQEETQYFGPGTRLLVL.

The chain is built from TRBV7-2 and TRBJ2-5, with D uncertain. This CDR3 region has 11 residues. With 3 bases removed from V and 5 bases from J, the gap between germline ends came to 4 bases. Germline CDR1 reads SGHTA; CDR2 reads FQGNSA. The CDR3, as DNA: TGTGCCAGCAGCTTGTGGGAGACCCAGTACTTC. Translated, it gives CASSLWETQYF. Complete variable domain (other parts from reference TRBV7-2 and TRBJ2-5): GAGVSQSPSNKVTEKGKDVELRCDPISGHTALYWYRQSLGQGLEFLIYFQGNSAPDKSGLPSDRFSAERTGGSVSTLTIQRTQQEDSAVYLCASSLWETQYFGPGTRLLVL.

The chain uses TRBV9 and TRBJ1-4; tentative D call: TRBD1 (6 bases). Looked up from germline, CDR1 is SGDLS and CDR2 is YYNGEE. V lost 0 bases to trimming and J lost 7 bases, with 13 bases between them. The length of the CDR3 is 15 residues. The DNA of the CDR3 is TGTGCCAGCAGCGTAGCCACAGGGAATGGTGAAAAACTGTTTTTT. Translating it yields CASSVATGNGEKLFF.

The chain couples TRBV28 to TRBJ2-2; TRBD2 agrees at 8 bases. CDR1 is MDHEN, CDR2 SYDVKM, per germline. This CDR3 comprises 16 residues. The J segment lost 6 bases and the V segment lost 10 bases, leaving 16 bases of the junction unmatched. The CDR3 sequence is CATRPRGPGGAGELFF. In DNA form, the CDR3 reads TGTGCCACCAGACCGCGGGGACCGGGGGGGGCCGGGGAGCTGTTTTTT.

The chain is built from TRBV5-4 and TRBJ2-7; 8 bases align to TRBD1. Trimming removed 5 bases from V and 3 bases from J; junction bases left unmatched: 7. The CDR3 loop spans 14 amino acids. CDR1 SGHNT and CDR2 YYREEE come from the germline V gene (reference sequence). DNA of the CDR3: TGTGCCAGCAGTCAAATAGGACAGGGCTACGAGCAGTACTTC. Amino acid sequence: CASSQIGQGYEQYF.

The J gene is TRBJ2-7, the V gene TRBV7-2; the match to TRBD2 covers 10 bases. The CDR3 is made up of 14 amino acids. V shed 2 bases and J 3 bases; nucleotides not matched to a gene: 1. CDR1 and CDR2 (germline): SGHTA, FQGNSA. CDR3 sequence reads: CASSLIAGGYEQYF. In DNA, the CDR3 is TGTGCCAGCAGCTTAATAGCGGGAGGCTACGAGCAGTACTTC.

The gene calls are TRBV7-2 and TRBJ1-2, with TRBD1 as a possible D gene (6 bases). The CDR3 contains 16 residues. The germline V and J ends were trimmed by 5 bases and 5 bases, with 21 bases remaining between them. Looked up from germline, CDR1 is SGHTA and CDR2 is FQGNSA. DNA of the CDR3: TGTGCCAGCAGCCCCCGAGGCGGACAGATCAATTATGGCTACACCTTC. Its protein product is CASSPRGGQINYGYTF.

The chain employs TRBV28 and TRBJ2-1; TRBD2 matches 13 bases. V was clipped by 4 bases and J by 1 base; unmatched bases: 1. Per the germline V gene, CDR1 is MDHEN and CDR2 is SYDVKM. The CDR3 contains 16 residues. The CDR3 loop reads CASSSTSGGSYNEQFF. CDR3 coding DNA: TGTGCCAGCAGTTCGACTAGCGGGGGGTCCTACAATGAGCAGTTCTTC.

V usage is TRBV27 and J usage is TRBJ2-7; D gene uncertain. Germline CDR1 MNHEY, CDR2 SMNVEV (reference sequence). V was cut by 8 bases and J by 7 bases, with 18 bases left in between. The CDR3 consists of 13 residues. CDR3 nucleotide sequence: TGTGCCAGCTCCGGACCTCCCGTGTGGGAGCAGTACTTC. Amino acids: CASSGPPVWEQYF.

The genes are TRBV7-2 and TRBJ1-4, with D unclear. V gave up 0 bases and J gave up 4 bases, with 6 bases separating them. Germline assignment: CDR1 SGHTA and CDR2 FQGNSA. This CDR3 has 14 amino acids. The CDR3 here is CASSLAGNNEKLFF. As DNA, the CDR3 is TGTGCCAGCAGCTTAGCAGGGAATAATGAAAAACTGTTTTTT. The full variable domain, its missing parts supplied by reference TRBV7-2 and TRBJ1-4, is GAGVSQSPSNKVTEKGKDVELRCDPISGHTALYWYRQSLGQGLEFLIYFQGNSAPDKSGLPSDRFSAERTGGSVSTLTIQRTQQEDSAVYLCASSLAGNNEKLFFGSGTQLSVL.

V usage is TRBV5-6 and J usage is TRBJ2-3, with 12 bases that match TRBD2. Germline CDR1 and CDR2: SGHDT and YYEEEE. This CDR3 region has 15 residues. The junction had 4 bases not matched to a gene; V was cut back by 4 bases and J by 4 bases. The CDR3 nucleotides read TGTGCCAGCAGCCAGACTAGCGGGAGCCCAGATACGCAGTATTTT. The encoded protein is CASSQTSGSPDTQYF.